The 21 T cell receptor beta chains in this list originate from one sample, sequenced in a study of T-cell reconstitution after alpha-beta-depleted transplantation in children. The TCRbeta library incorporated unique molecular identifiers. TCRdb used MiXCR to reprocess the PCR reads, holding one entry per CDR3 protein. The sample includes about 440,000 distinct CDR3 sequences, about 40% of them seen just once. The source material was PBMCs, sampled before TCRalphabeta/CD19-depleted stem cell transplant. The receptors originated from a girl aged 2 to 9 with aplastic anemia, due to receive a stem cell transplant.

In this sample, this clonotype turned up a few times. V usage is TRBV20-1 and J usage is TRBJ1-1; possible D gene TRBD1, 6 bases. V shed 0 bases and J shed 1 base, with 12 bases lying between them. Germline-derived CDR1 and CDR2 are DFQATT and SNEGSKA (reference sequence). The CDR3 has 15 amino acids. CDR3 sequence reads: CSARDQGIRNTEAFF. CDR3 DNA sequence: TGCAGTGCTAGAGATCAGGGGATTCGGAACACTGAAGCTTTCTTT.

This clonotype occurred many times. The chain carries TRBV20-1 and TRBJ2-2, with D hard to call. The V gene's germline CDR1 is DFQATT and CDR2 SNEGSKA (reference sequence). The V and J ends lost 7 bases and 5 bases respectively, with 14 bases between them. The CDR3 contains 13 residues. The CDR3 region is CSVSVLGTGELFF. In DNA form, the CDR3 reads TGCAGTGTTTCGGTGTTGGGAACCGGGGAGCTGTTTTTT.

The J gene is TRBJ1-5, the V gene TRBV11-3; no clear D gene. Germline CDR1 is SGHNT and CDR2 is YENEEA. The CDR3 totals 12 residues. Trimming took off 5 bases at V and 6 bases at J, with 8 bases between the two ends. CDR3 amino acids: CASSPESQPQHF. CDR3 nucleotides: TGTGCCAGCAGCCCCGAAAGTCAGCCCCAGCATTTT.

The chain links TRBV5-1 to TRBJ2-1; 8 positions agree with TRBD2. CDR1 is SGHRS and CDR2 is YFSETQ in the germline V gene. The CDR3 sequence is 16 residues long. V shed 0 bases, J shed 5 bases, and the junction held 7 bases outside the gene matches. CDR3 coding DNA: TGCGCCAGCAGCTTGGTCGGGGGGGACGTTCACAATGAGCAGTTCTTC. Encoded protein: CASSLVGGDVHNEQFF.

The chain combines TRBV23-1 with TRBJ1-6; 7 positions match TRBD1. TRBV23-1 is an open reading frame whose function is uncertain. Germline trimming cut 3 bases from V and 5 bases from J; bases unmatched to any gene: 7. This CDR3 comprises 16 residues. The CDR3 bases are TGCGCCAGCAGTCAGGGCAGGGGGTCCGATAATTCACCCCTCCACTTT. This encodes CASSQGRGSDNSPLHF.

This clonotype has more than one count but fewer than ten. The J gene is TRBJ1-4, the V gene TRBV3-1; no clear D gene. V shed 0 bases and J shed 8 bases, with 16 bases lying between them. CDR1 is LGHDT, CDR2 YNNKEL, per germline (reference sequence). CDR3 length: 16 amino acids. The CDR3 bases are TGTGCCAGCAGCCAAGAACGGGTTGAGGTCAGGGAAAAACTGTTTTTT. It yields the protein CASSQERVEVREKLFF.

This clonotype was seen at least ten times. The CDR3 protein is CASSLAGTGLSHGYTF. The CDR3 bases are TGTGCCAGCAGCTTGGCCGGGACAGGCCTCAGCCATGGCTACACCTTC. The J gene is TRBJ1-2, the V gene TRBV5-6; 8 bases are a match to TRBD1. Trimming cost V 0 bases and J 6 bases; bases outside gene matches: 10. The CDR3 consists of 16 residues. The germline V gene encodes CDR1 SGHDT and CDR2 YYEEEE.

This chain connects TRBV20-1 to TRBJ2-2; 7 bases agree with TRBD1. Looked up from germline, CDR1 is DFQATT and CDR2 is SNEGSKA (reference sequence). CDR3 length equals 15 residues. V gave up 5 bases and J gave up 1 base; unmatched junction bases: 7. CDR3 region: CSAGTVQGNTGELFF. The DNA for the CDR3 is TGCAGTGCTGGGACAGTTCAAGGGAACACCGGGGAGCTGTTTTTT.

The CDR3 nucleotides read TGTGCCAGTAGTATACGGGGGCGCGACTATGGCTACACCTTC. Translated, it gives CASSIRGRDYGYTF. The chain uses TRBV19 and TRBJ1-2, with D perhaps TRBD1 (6 bases). CDR1 LNHDA and CDR2 SQIVND come from the germline V gene (reference sequence). The V and J ends lost 2 bases and 3 bases respectively, with 10 bases between them. The CDR3 spans 14 residues. The full variable domain, rest sourced from reference TRBV19 and TRBJ1-2, is DGGITQSPKYLFRKEGQNVTLSCEQNLNHDAMYWYRQDPGQGLRLIYYSQIVNDFQKGDIAEGYSVSREKKESFPLTVTSAQKNPTAFYLCASSIRGRDYGYTFGSGTRLTVV.

The CDR3 nucleotides are TGTGCCAGCAGCAAGGGACTAGCGGGGGGACAAGAGACCCAGTACTTC. Translation gives CASSKGLAGGQETQYF. This chain links TRBV7-3 with TRBJ2-5, with 15 positions matching TRBD2. Germline values: CDR1 SGHTA, CDR2 FQGTGA. This CDR3 contains 16 residues. V shed 5 bases, J shed 2 bases, and the junction held 3 bases outside the gene matches. The full variable domain, completed using reference TRBV7-3 and TRBJ2-5, is GAGVSQTPSNKVTEKGKYVELRCDPISGHTALYWYRQSLGQGPEFLIYFQGTGAADDSGLPNDRFFAVRPEGSVSTLKIQRTERGDSAVYLCASSKGLAGGQETQYFGPGTRLLVL.

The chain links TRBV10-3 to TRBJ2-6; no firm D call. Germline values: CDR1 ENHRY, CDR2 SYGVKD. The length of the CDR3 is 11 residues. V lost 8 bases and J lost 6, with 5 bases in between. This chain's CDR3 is CAIGAANVLTF. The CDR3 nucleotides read TGTGCCATCGGCGCGGCCAACGTCCTGACTTTC.

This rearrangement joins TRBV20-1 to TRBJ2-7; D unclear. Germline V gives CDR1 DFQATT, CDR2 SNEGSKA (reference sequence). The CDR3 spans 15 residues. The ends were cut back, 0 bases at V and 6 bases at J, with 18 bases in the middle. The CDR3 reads CSARDPGSTLGEQYF. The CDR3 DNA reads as TGCAGTGCTAGAGATCCCGGGTCGACCCTTGGCGAGCAGTACTTC.

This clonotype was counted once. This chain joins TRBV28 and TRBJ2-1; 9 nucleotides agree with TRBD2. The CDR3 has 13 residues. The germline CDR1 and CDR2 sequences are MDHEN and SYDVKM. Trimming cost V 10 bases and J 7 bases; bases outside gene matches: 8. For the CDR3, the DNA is TGTGCCACCGTTGTCAGCGGGGGGAATGAGCAGTTCTTC. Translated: CATVVSGGNEQFF.

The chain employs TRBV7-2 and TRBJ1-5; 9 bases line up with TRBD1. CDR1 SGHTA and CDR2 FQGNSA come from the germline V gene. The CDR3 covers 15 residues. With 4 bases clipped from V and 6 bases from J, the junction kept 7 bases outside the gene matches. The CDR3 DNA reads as TGTGCCAGCAGCTCGGGACAGGGTATAAGTCAGCCCCAGCATTTT. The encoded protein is CASSSGQGISQPQHF.

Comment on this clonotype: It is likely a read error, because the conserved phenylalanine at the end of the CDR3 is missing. The CDR3: CSALDRGETQYL. CDR3 bases: TGCAGTGCCTTGGACAGGGGTGAGACTCAGTACTTG. The chain combines TRBV20-1 with TRBJ2-5, with 9 bases fitting TRBD1. Germline values: CDR1 DFQATT, CDR2 SNEGSKA (reference sequence). The length of the CDR3 is 12 residues.

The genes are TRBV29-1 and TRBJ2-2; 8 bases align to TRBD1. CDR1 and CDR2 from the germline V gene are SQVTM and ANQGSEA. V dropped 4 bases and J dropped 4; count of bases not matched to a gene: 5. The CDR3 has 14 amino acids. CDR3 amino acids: CSVAGGSVTGELFF. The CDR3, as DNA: TGCAGCGTTGCAGGGGGCTCGGTCACCGGGGAGCTGTTTTTT.

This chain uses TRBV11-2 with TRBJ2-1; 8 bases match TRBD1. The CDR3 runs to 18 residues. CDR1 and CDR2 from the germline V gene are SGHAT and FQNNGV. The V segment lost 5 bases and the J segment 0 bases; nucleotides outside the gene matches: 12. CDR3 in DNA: TGTGCCAGCAGCCTCATACAGGGGGTCGGCTACTCCTACAATGAGCAGTTCTTC. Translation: CASSLIQGVGYSYNEQFF.

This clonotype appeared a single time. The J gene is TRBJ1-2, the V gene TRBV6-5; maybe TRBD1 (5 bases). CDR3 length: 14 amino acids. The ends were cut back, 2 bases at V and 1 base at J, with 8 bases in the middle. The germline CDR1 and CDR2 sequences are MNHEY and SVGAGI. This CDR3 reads CASSYQGLNYGYTF. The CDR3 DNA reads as TGTGCCAGCAGTTACCAGGGACTTAACTATGGCTACACCTTC.

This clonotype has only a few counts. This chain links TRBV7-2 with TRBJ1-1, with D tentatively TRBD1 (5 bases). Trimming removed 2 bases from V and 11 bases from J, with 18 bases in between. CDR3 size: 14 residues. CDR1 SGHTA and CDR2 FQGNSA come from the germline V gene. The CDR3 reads CASSLSQGRGRAFF. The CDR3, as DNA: TGTGCCAGCAGCTTATCACAAGGAAGGGGTAGGGCTTTCTTT.

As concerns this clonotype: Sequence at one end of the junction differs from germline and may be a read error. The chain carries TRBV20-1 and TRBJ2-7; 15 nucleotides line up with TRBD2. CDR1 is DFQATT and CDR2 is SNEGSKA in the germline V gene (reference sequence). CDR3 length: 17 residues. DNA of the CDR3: TGCTGTGCCCCCTCGGGACTAGCGGGAGGTCCGGTCTACGAGCAGTACTTC. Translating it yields CCAPSGLAGGPVYEQYF.

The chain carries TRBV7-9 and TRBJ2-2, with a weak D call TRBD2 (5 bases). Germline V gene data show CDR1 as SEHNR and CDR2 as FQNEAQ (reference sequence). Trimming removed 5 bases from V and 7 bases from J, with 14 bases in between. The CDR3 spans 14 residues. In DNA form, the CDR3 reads TGTGCCAGCAGCCGCCAAATAAGCGGCGGGGAGCTGTTTTTT. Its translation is CASSRQISGGELFF.